The clone carrying this T cell receptor (beta chain) was seen only once. The antigen is undetermined. The whole isolated RNA underwent reverse transcription, so sequencing captured expressed TCRB transcripts. Assay used: immunoSEQ multiplex PCR; TCRdb lists only in-frame clones, some missing. The table has 130,000 to 150,000 clones, 40% to 60% seen once. Looked up from germline, CDR1 is DFQATT and CDR2 is SNEGSKA (reference sequence). This CDR3 spans 11 amino acids. V dropped 3 bases and J dropped 2 bases, with 4 bases sitting between them. This record comes from a study of beta chain features in type 1 diabetes. Study summary: The patient and healthy donor groups were comparable for age, gender and cell yields. Overall study findings and caveats: The influence of HLA type on TCRB rearrangement stayed undetermined.

The origin of this receptor is a man between 18 and 35 years old in good health. V usage is TRBV20-1 and J usage is TRBJ1-2; D is ambiguous. Input material: Tregs from blood. The CDR3 nucleotides are TGCAGTGCTAGCCCAAACTATGGCTACACCTTC. Encoded protein: CSASPNYGYTF.